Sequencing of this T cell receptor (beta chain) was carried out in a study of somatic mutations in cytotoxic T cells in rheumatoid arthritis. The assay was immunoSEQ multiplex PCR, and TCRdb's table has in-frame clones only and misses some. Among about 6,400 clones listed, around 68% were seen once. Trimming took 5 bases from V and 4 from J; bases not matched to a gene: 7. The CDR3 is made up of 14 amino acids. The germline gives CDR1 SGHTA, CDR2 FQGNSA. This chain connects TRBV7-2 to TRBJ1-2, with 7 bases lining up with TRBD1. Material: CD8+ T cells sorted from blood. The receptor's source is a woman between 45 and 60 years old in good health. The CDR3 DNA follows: TGTGCCAGCAGCGTCGGGACAGCCGGCTATGGCTACACCTTC. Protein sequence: CASSVGTAGYGYTF.